These 30 T cell receptor beta chains came from one sample sequenced in a study of blood T cell repertoires in COVID-19. The protocol was immunoSEQ multiplex PCR, while the TCRdb copy is restricted to in-frame clones and leaves out a portion. Among roughly 92,000 clones listed, around four fifths were seen once. What was sequenced was peripheral blood. The receptor source for this set is a woman of 80 years or more with active or convalescent COVID-19.

This rearrangement joins TRBV28 to TRBJ2-7; D is unresolved. The germline gives CDR1 MDHEN, CDR2 SYDVKM. This CDR3 comprises 10 residues. V lost 6 bases and J 3 bases, leaving 3 bases between the germline ends. CDR3 DNA: TGTGCCAGCAGCCGCTACGAGCAGTACTTC. Its translation: CASSRYEQYF.

The rearrangement joins TRBV6-8 to TRBJ2-1; D uncertain. Trimming shortened V by 2 bases and J by 7 bases, and 18 bases separated the two germline ends. The V gene's germline CDR1 is MNHGY and CDR2 SAAAGT. This CDR3 comprises 16 residues. The CDR3 coding sequence is TGTGCCAGCAGTTACGGCTCCCGCCGTTTACAGAATGAGCAGTTCTTC. Its translation: CASSYGSRRLQNEQFF.

This clone was seen only once. The chain is built from TRBV2 and TRBJ2-7, with a possible D match to TRBD1 (5 bases). CDR3 length: 11 residues. CDR1 SNHLY and CDR2 FYNNEI come from the germline V gene. V was trimmed by 7 bases and J by 4 bases, leaving 8 bases between them. CDR3 coding DNA: TGTGCCAGCAAGGGGTGGTACGAGCAGTACTTC. Protein: CASKGWYEQYF.

This clone is a singleton in its sample. The J gene is TRBJ1-2, the V gene TRBV28; possible D gene TRBD1, 6 bases. V lost 6 bases, J lost 2 bases, and 13 bases lay in between. CDR3 size: 14 residues. CDR1 is MDHEN, CDR2 SYDVKM, per germline. The CDR3 DNA is TGTGCCAGCAGCCAAGGGGGTTACAACTATGGCTACACCTTC. This encodes CASSQGGYNYGYTF.

This chain uses TRBV5-1 with TRBJ1-5; D remains ambiguous. This CDR3 is 13 amino acids long. Trimming removed 4 bases from V and 3 bases from J, with 8 bases in between. The germline CDR1 and CDR2 sequences are SGHRS and YFSETQ. Here the CDR3 reads CASSPETNQPQHF. The CDR3 region has the DNA TGCGCCAGCAGCCCGGAGACCAATCAGCCCCAGCATTTT.

The chain uses TRBV3-1 (or the pseudogene TRBV3-2) and TRBJ2-7; 8 nucleotides agree with TRBD2. The V and J ends lost 4 bases and 1 base, in that order; junction bases with no gene match: 6. The CDR3 is made up of 15 amino acids. CDR1 is LGHDT, CDR2 YNNKEL, per germline (reference sequence). CDR3 in amino acids: CASSLSGTQSYEQYF. As DNA, the CDR3 is TGTGCCAGCAGCCTTAGCGGGACCCAATCCTACGAGCAGTACTTC.

The J gene is TRBJ1-1, the V gene TRBV6-5; D may be TRBD1 (6 bases). The CDR3 sequence is 15 residues long. V dropped 6 bases and J dropped 2 bases, with 16 bases sitting between them. Germline CDR1 is MNHEY and CDR2 is SVGAGI. CDR3 sequence (DNA): TGTGCCAGCAGCGGCCTTGAAGGGGGAAACACTGAAGCTTTCTTT. Its translation: CASSGLEGGNTEAFF.

This rearrangement joins TRBV5-1 to TRBJ2-1, with D possibly being TRBD1 (5 bases). Trimming took 0 bases from V and 1 from J, leaving 11 bases between them. CDR1 SGHRS and CDR2 YFSETQ come from the germline V gene. The CDR3 is made up of 16 amino acids. The chain's CDR3 is CASSLAQGGSYNEQFF. The CDR3 DNA reads TGCGCCAGCAGCTTGGCCCAGGGTGGGTCCTACAATGAGCAGTTCTTC.

CDR3 in DNA: TGTGCCAGCAGCTGGGACCCAAGCGGGTCGGGCGATACGCAGTATTTT. It is translated as CASSWDPSGSGDTQYF. V usage is TRBV5-4 and J usage is TRBJ2-3; perhaps TRBD2 as D (6 bases). V was trimmed by 3 bases and J by 6 bases, leaving 20 bases between them. CDR3 length equals 16 residues. Per germline, CDR1 SGHNT and CDR2 YYREEE (reference sequence).

The V call is TRBV4-1, the J call TRBJ1-1; D might be TRBD1 (6 bases). The ends were cut back, 0 bases at V and 6 bases at J, with 11 bases in the middle. Germline-derived CDR1 and CDR2 are MGHRA and YSYEKL. CDR3 length: 14 amino acids. The DNA for the CDR3 is TGCGCCAGCAGCCAAGAATTTAGGGGGTCTGAAGCTTTCTTT. This gives the protein CASSQEFRGSEAFF.

The chain is built from TRBV11-2 and TRBJ1-2; TRBD1 might be the D (5 bases). The CDR3 consists of 15 residues. The germline V and J ends were trimmed by 1 base and 4 bases, with 13 bases remaining between them. The germline V gene has CDR1 SGHAT and CDR2 FQNNGV. The CDR3 coding sequence is TGTGCCAGCAGCTTAGTTGGCGGGGGAGGCTATGGCTACACCTTC. Protein: CASSLVGGGGYGYTF.

The rearrangement uses TRBV7-9 and TRBJ1-2; 7 bases line up with TRBD1. The V segment lost 4 bases and the J segment 3 bases; nucleotides outside the gene matches: 11. Germline CDR1 is SEHNR and CDR2 is FQNEAQ (reference sequence). This CDR3 contains 16 residues. The CDR3 reads CASSSYRGYNHYGYTF. For the CDR3, the DNA is TGTGCCAGCAGCTCTTACAGGGGCTATAATCACTATGGCTACACCTTC.

The V call is TRBV20-1, the J call TRBJ2-3; the D gene is possibly TRBD2 (5 bases). Trimming took 5 bases from V and 6 from J, leaving 9 bases between them. CDR1 and CDR2 from the germline V gene are DFQATT and SNEGSKA (reference sequence). The CDR3 covers 11 residues. CDR3 nucleotide sequence: TGCAGTGCTTTAGCGCTCGATACGCAGTATTTT. It codes for CSALALDTQYF.

The chain joins TRBV29-1 to TRBJ1-1; possibly TRBD1 for D (5 bases). Germline V gene lookup returns CDR1 SQVTM and CDR2 ANQGSEA. The CDR3 covers 13 residues. V was pared by 3 bases and J by 0 bases, with 8 bases between. The CDR3 nucleotides read TGCAGCGTTGAGGGGCAGTTGAACACTGAAGCTTTCTTT. Translation gives CSVEGQLNTEAFF.

The chain uses TRBV12-3 or TRBV12-4 and TRBJ1-2; D gene uncertain. CDR3 length equals 13 residues. The V end was cut by 1 base, the J end by 4 bases, with 7 bases between. The CDR3 DNA follows: TGTGCCAGCAGTTTAGGAGGGATCTATGGCTACACCTTC. It is translated as CASSLGGIYGYTF.

The gene calls are TRBV27 and TRBJ1-2, with D tentatively TRBD1 (5 bases). The V gene lost 6 bases and the J gene lost 5 bases, with 19 bases spanning the gap. Looked up from germline, CDR1 is MNHEY and CDR2 is SMNVEV (reference sequence). This CDR3 is built from 15 residues. The CDR3 nucleotides read TGTGCCAGCAGCTCCCTGGGGGGGGGTGGGTATGGCTACACCTTC. Translated, it gives CASSSLGGGGYGYTF.

V is TRBV3-1 (or the pseudogene TRBV3-2) and J is TRBJ1-2; 8 bases are shared with TRBD1. The CDR3 contains 13 residues. Germline V gene lookup returns CDR1 LGHDT and CDR2 YNNKEL (reference sequence). The V segment lost 6 bases and the J segment 7 bases; nucleotides outside the gene matches: 7. This CDR3 reads CASRDRGGSGYTF. The CDR3 region has the DNA TGTGCCAGCAGAGACAGGGGAGGAAGTGGCTACACCTTC.

The rearrangement joins TRBV4-1 to TRBJ2-5; 8 bases map to TRBD2. Unmatched junction bases numbered 15, after V lost 4 bases and J lost 5 bases. This CDR3 is built from 17 residues. Germline V gene lookup returns CDR1 MGHRA and CDR2 YSYEKL. The CDR3 here is CASSPRGDRPSGETQYF. In nucleotides, the CDR3 is TGCGCCAGCAGCCCGCGGGGGGACCGGCCTTCGGGGGAGACCCAGTACTTC.

The chain uses TRBV7-6 and TRBJ2-3, with 11 bases that match TRBD2. Germline lookup yields CDR1 SGHVS and CDR2 FNYEAQ. Trimming at V came to 3 bases and at J to 2 bases, leaving 4 bases not matched to a gene. This CDR3 comprises 16 residues. In DNA, the CDR3 is TGTGCCAGCAGCTTGGGGACTAGCGGTCACACAGATACGCAGTATTTT. It yields the protein CASSLGTSGHTDTQYF.

The rearrangement joins TRBV5-5 to TRBJ2-2, with a tentative D call TRBD1 (5 bases). The CDR3 covers 16 residues. The V gene's germline CDR1 is SGHKS and CDR2 YYEKEE (reference sequence). V shed 4 bases and J shed 0 bases, with 13 bases lying between them. Here the CDR3 DNA reads TGTGCCAGCAGCCTCCAGGGTACTGCGAACACCGGGGAGCTGTTTTTT. Its translation is CASSLQGTANTGELFF.

J is TRBJ2-2 and V is TRBV15; weak D call: TRBD2 (5 bases). The CDR3 is 14 residues long. Trimming removed 0 bases from V and 6 bases from J, with 8 bases in between. In germline, CDR1 is LNHNV, CDR2 YYDKDF (reference sequence). The CDR3 DNA reads as TGTGCCACCAGCAGAGATATCGGGGCCGGGGAGCTGTTTTTT. This codes for CATSRDIGAGELFF.

This clone turned up a few times. The chain employs TRBV6-5 and TRBJ1-1; 10 bases are a match to TRBD1. Germline loops: CDR1 MNHEY, CDR2 SVGAGI. The CDR3 spans 13 residues. The ends lost 6 bases at V and 10 bases at J; junction bases unmatched: 8. CDR3 loop: CASSLGDRGRAFF. The CDR3 region has the DNA TGTGCCAGCAGCCTTGGCGACAGGGGGCGAGCTTTCTTT.

The CDR3 here is CASGDSYSGANVLTF. CDR3 sequence (DNA): TGTGCCAGCGGGGACAGCTACTCTGGGGCCAACGTCCTGACTTTC. The V gene is TRBV2, the J gene TRBJ2-6, with 7 positions matching TRBD1. This CDR3 contains 15 residues. Germline CDR1 is SNHLY and CDR2 is FYNNEI. V dropped 8 bases and J dropped 0; count of bases not matched to a gene: 4. The whole variable domain, remainder taken from reference TRBV2 and TRBJ2-6, is EPEVTQTPSHQVTQMGQEVILRCVPISNHLYFYWYRQILGQKVEFLVSFYNNEISEKSEIFDDQFSVERPDGSNFTLKIRSTKLEDSAMYFCASGDSYSGANVLTFGAGSRLTVL.

V is TRBV6-6 and J is TRBJ1-2, with TRBD1 matching 9 bases. This CDR3 is built from 15 residues. Germline V lookup: CDR1 MNHNY, CDR2 SVGAGI (reference sequence). V was clipped by 4 bases and J by 6 bases; unmatched bases: 9. The chain's CDR3 is CASSSPGTGTNGYTF. The DNA for the CDR3 is TGTGCCAGCAGTTCCCCCGGGACAGGGACCAATGGCTACACCTTC.

The chain joins TRBV28 to TRBJ2-7, with 11 bases aligning to TRBD2. Per germline, CDR1 MDHEN and CDR2 SYDVKM. J lost 3 bases, V lost 7 bases, and 8 bases had no gene match. The CDR3 loop spans 15 amino acids. The CDR3 bases are TGTGCCAGCAAGGGACTAGCGGATACCCACTACGAGCAGTACTTC. Translation gives CASKGLADTHYEQYF.

This chain joins TRBV11-3 and TRBJ2-5; D possibly corresponds to TRBD2 (6 bases). The CDR3 covers 15 residues. Germline CDR1 is SGHNT and CDR2 is YENEEA. The V and J ends lost 4 bases and 0 bases respectively, with 12 bases between them. The CDR3 here is CASSSYRGNQETQYF. CDR3 bases: TGTGCCAGCAGCTCATACCGGGGGAACCAAGAGACCCAGTACTTC. The variable domain in full, with the rest retrieved from reference TRBV11-3 and TRBJ2-5, is EAGVVQSPRYKIIEKKQPVAFWCNPISGHNTLYWYLQNLGQGPELLIRYENEEAVDDSQLPKDRFSAERLKGVDSTLKIQPAELGDSAVYLCASSSYRGNQETQYFGPGTRLLVL.

This clone was observed a handful of times. The chain couples TRBV7-2 to TRBJ2-2; TRBD2 agrees at 10 bases. CDR1 is SGHTA, CDR2 FQGNSA, per germline. The CDR3 is made up of 17 amino acids. The J segment lost 3 bases and the V segment lost 5 bases, leaving 9 bases of the junction unmatched. CDR3 sequence reads: CASSPSSGGSHTGELFF. In DNA form, the CDR3 reads TGTGCCAGCAGCCCCTCTAGCGGGGGTTCACACACCGGGGAGCTGTTTTTT. Full variable domain (missing parts from reference TRBV7-2 and TRBJ2-2): GAGVSQSPSNKVTEKGKDVELRCDPISGHTALYWYRQSLGQGLEFLIYFQGNSAPDKSGLPSDRFSAERTGGSVSTLTIQRTQQEDSAVYLCASSPSSGGSHTGELFFGEGSRLTVL.

This clone appeared a single time. The chain carries TRBV7-7 and TRBJ2-5; D possibly corresponds to TRBD2 (7 bases). This CDR3 contains 15 residues. Looked up from germline, CDR1 is SSHAT and CDR2 is FNYEAQ (reference sequence). The V gene lost 1 base and the J gene lost 5 bases, with 14 bases spanning the gap. CDR3 sequence (DNA): TGTGCCAGCAGCTTAGTTCCGGGGGGCGAGGAGACCCAGTACTTC. This codes for CASSLVPGGEETQYF.

The V gene is TRBV11-2, the J gene TRBJ2-3; 8 nucleotides align to TRBD2. CDR1 is SGHAT, CDR2 FQNNGV, per germline. Losses at the gene ends were 6 bases for V and 0 bases for J; bases not matched to a gene: 5. The CDR3 is 15 amino acids. The CDR3 spells CASSTSGASTDTQYF. The CDR3 nucleotides are TGTGCCAGCAGTACTAGCGGTGCAAGCACAGATACGCAGTATTTT.

This clone has a single count. The chain uses TRBV7-2 and TRBJ2-3; possible D gene TRBD2, 5 bases. Per the germline V gene, CDR1 is SGHTA and CDR2 is FQGNSA. CDR3 size: 16 residues. Trimming took 1 base from V and 0 from J, leaving 11 bases between them. The CDR3 nucleotides are TGTGCCAGCAGCTTAGGGGGAGACTCAAGCACAGATACGCAGTATTTT. Protein product: CASSLGGDSSTDTQYF. The full variable domain, completed using reference TRBV7-2 and TRBJ2-3, is GAGVSQSPSNKVTEKGKDVELRCDPISGHTALYWYRQSLGQGLEFLIYFQGNSAPDKSGLPSDRFSAERTGGSVSTLTIQRTQQEDSAVYLCASSLGGDSSTDTQYFGPGTRLTVL.